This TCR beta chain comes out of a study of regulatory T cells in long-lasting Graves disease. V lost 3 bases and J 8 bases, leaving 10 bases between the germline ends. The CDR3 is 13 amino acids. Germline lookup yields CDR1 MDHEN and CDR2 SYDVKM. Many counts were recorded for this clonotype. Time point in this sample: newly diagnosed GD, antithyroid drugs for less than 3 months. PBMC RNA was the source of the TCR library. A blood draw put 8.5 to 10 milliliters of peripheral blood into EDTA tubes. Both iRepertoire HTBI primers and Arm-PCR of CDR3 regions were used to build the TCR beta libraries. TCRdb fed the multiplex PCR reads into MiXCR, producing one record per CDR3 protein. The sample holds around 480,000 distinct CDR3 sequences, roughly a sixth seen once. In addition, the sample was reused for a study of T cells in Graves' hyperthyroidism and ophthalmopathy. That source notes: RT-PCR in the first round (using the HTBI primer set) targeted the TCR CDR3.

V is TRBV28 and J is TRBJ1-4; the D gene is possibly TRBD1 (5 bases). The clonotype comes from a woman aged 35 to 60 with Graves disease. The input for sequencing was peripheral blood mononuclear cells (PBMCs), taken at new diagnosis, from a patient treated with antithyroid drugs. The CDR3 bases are TGTGCCAGCAGTTTTGTACGGGGGGAAAAACTGTTTTTT. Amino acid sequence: CASSFVRGEKLFF.